This T cell receptor beta chain came from a study of control samples from healthy donors and cancer patients. Trimming removed 0 bases from V and 3 bases from J, with 12 bases in between. CDR3 length equals 15 residues. Germline loops: CDR1 SGHRS, CDR2 YFSETQ. Assay used: immunoSEQ multiplex PCR; TCRdb lists only in-frame clones, some missing. The sample yields 95,000 to 130,000 clones, around 91% seen once. The clonotype was recovered from a woman in her forties or fifties with colorectal cancer. The chain employs TRBV5-1 and TRBJ1-1; weak D call: TRBD1 (5 bases). What was sequenced was PBMCs. CDR3 bases: TGCGCCAGCAGCTTGGCCTTTGCGGGGGACACTGAAGCTTTCTTT. Translated, it gives CASSLAFAGDTEAFF.